In its sample, the clone carrying this TCR beta chain is large (0.1 to 1%). Its antigen is not known. Specified treatment: treatment-naive control, cytoreductive nephrectomy. The entry originates in a study of radiation and T cells in renal cell carcinoma. Findings and limits, study-wide: Compared with controls, irradiated tumors had more, larger dominant CDR3 motifs. Top 100 clonotypes averaged approximately 50% in irradiated versus roughly 45% in nephrectomy-only tumors.

The germline V gene encodes CDR1 LNHDA and CDR2 SQIVND (reference sequence). The CDR3 runs 12 residues. V was clipped by 7 bases and J by 3 bases, with 9 bases between them. TCRdb's copy holds only in-frame clones and misses some; the assay was immunoSEQ multiplex PCR. The sample shows approximately 3,700 clones, approximately 80% of them seen only once. The chain joins TRBV19 to TRBJ1-1, with D perhaps matching TRBD1 (6 bases). This clonotype was sampled from a man over 45 with renal cell carcinoma. The source was tumor tissue, collected from a patient whose treatment was nephrectomy without radiotherapy. CDR3 nucleotide sequence: TGTGCCAGTACCGGACAGCACACTGAAGCTTTCTTT. It encodes CASTGQHTEAFF.